Described below is a single TCR beta chain sequence and its context. Its antigen remains unidentified. The sample comes from a study of blood T cells in healthy people across ages. As for the study in general: The capture of about one barcoded beta molecule per two T cells was achieved by template switching.

A J-beta primer mix and a sample-barcoded 5' primer were used in a second PCR of about 6 to 12 cycles. TCRdb reprocessed the 5' RACE reads via MiXCR and lists one record per CDR3 protein. Found here are about 1.4 million distinct CDR3 sequences, around 59% of them singletons; the top ten hold over 6.5%. Study observations and caveats: Percentage of naive T cells showed a strong correlation with TCR beta diversity.

The germline V and J ends were trimmed by 5 bases and 1 base, with 14 bases remaining between them. Looked up from germline, CDR1 is SEHNR and CDR2 is FQNEAQ (reference sequence). This CDR3 region has 15 residues. The chain joins TRBV7-9 to TRBJ2-5, with D possibly TRBD1 on 6 matching bases. The clonotype was recovered from a man younger than 35 in good health. Sequences were obtained from blood. The CDR3, as DNA: TGTGCCAGCAGCCCAAAGTACAGGGCCCAAGAGACCCAGTACTTC. Its protein is CASSPKYRAQETQYF.